These 17 T cell receptor beta chains were all obtained from the same sample, sequenced in a study of identical twins. Via MiXCR, TCRdb re-called the 5' RACE reads, giving one row per CDR3 protein. The sample holds more than 350,000 distinct CDR3 sequences, approximately 9.1% seen once. Source material: naive T cells sorted from blood. The receptors stem from a woman between 50 and 59 years old in good health.

The chain recombines TRBV9 with TRBJ2-7; D not resolved. Trimming took 0 bases from V and 4 from J, leaving 11 bases between them. Germline V gene data show CDR1 as SGDLS and CDR2 as YYNGEE. This CDR3 has 14 amino acids. CDR3 nucleotide sequence: TGTGCCAGCAGCGTAGGTGGAGTTGGGTACGAGCAGTACTTC. This translates into CASSVGGVGYEQYF.

This clonotype has a handful of counts. The gene calls are TRBV20-1 and TRBJ2-2; D not resolved. V shed 5 bases and J shed 3 bases, with 10 bases lying between them. The germline V gene has CDR1 DFQATT and CDR2 SNEGSKA (reference sequence). This CDR3 is 13 amino acids long. Written as DNA, the CDR3 is TGCAGTGCTTCACGGTTCGACACCGGGGAGCTGTTTTTT. Amino acids: CSASRFDTGELFF.

The chain carries TRBV7-6 and TRBJ2-6, with D hard to call. Trimming pared 10 bases from V and 0 bases from J, leaving 10 bases between. Looked up from germline, CDR1 is SGHVS and CDR2 is FNYEAQ. The CDR3 has 14 amino acids. CDR3 in DNA: TGTGCCATCCGCACTCTCTCTGGGGCCAACGTCCTGACTTTC. Protein product: CAIRTLSGANVLTF.

The sample holds a few counts of this clonotype. This chain joins TRBV5-1 and TRBJ2-7, with 12 bases fitting TRBD2. The V and J ends lost 5 bases and 6 bases, in that order; junction bases with no gene match: 9. Germline CDR1 and CDR2: SGHRS and YFSETQ. The CDR3 is 15 amino acids. In nucleotides, the CDR3 is TGCGCCAGCAGAAGGACTAGCGGGAAATCTCTCGAGCAGTACTTC. Protein sequence: CASRRTSGKSLEQYF.

J is TRBJ1-1 and V is TRBV12-3 or TRBV12-4, with 7 positions matching TRBD1. J gave up 5 bases and V 4 bases, and 10 bases lay outside the gene matches. The CDR3 consists of 15 residues. Written as DNA, the CDR3 is TGTGCCAGCAGTTCACTACAGGGGAGAGGTACTGAAGCTTTCTTT. This sequence encodes CASSSLQGRGTEAFF.

Ten or more counts support this clonotype. V usage is TRBV12-3 or TRBV12-4 and J usage is TRBJ2-2; a possible D gene is TRBD2 (5 bases). CDR3 length: 14 residues. The germline V and J ends were trimmed by 2 bases and 3 bases, with 7 bases remaining between them. The CDR3 sequence is CASSLRGYTGELFF. CDR3 sequence (DNA): TGTGCCAGCAGTTTACGGGGATACACCGGGGAGCTGTTTTTT.

V gene TRBV12-3 or TRBV12-4 combines with J gene TRBJ2-1; no clear D gene. Trimming removed 6 bases at V and 6 bases at J, with 15 bases between. The CDR3 totals 14 residues. As DNA, the CDR3 is TGTGCCAGCAGCCGAGCAAGCGAGTCCAATGAGCAGTTCTTC. Translating gives CASSRASESNEQFF.

V usage is TRBV18 and J usage is TRBJ2-3; D is undetermined. The germline gives CDR1 KGHSH, CDR2 LQKENI. This CDR3 has 16 amino acids. V lost 3 bases and J lost 1, with 14 bases in between. The CDR3 region is CASSPPPGTGTDTQYF. The CDR3 DNA reads as TGTGCCAGCTCACCGCCACCCGGTACGGGCACAGATACGCAGTATTTT.

This clonotype was picked up a small number of times. J is TRBJ2-5 and V is TRBV4-1, with a tentative D call TRBD2 (5 bases). V lost 4 bases to trimming and J lost 5 bases, with 17 bases between them. Per the germline V gene, CDR1 is MGHRA and CDR2 is YSYEKL. The CDR3 contains 15 residues. The CDR3 here is CASSPENWTGETQYF. In DNA form, the CDR3 reads TGCGCCAGCAGCCCAGAGAACTGGACGGGGGAGACCCAGTACTTC.

The V gene is TRBV29-1, the J gene TRBJ2-2; D call uncertain. Trimming shortened V by 1 base and J by 5 bases, and 11 bases separated the two germline ends. Germline assignment: CDR1 SQVTM and CDR2 ANQGSEA. CDR3 size: 14 residues. CDR3 protein: CSVEGPTNTGELFF. CDR3 coding DNA: TGCAGCGTTGAAGGTCCCACTAATACCGGGGAGCTGTTTTTT.

The J gene is TRBJ2-7, the V gene TRBV27; weak D call: TRBD1 (5 bases). Germline loops: CDR1 MNHEY, CDR2 SMNVEV (reference sequence). This CDR3 has 15 amino acids. Trimming removed 3 bases from V and 6 bases from J, with 18 bases in between. This chain's CDR3 is CASSFSTVQALEQYF. CDR3 coding DNA: TGTGCCAGCAGTTTTTCTACGGTACAGGCTCTCGAGCAGTACTTC.

The chain has TRBV4-1 and TRBJ2-7; 7 nucleotides line up with TRBD1. There are 16 residues in the CDR3. Germline-derived CDR1 and CDR2 are MGHRA and YSYEKL. The trim removed 4 bases at V and 2 bases at J, leaving 11 bases unmatched. The CDR3 loop is CASSRIIRDRAYEQYF. The CDR3 bases are TGCGCCAGCAGCCGTATTATCCGGGACAGAGCCTACGAGCAGTACTTC.

This chain uses TRBV10-3 with TRBJ2-1; D is uncertain. This CDR3 is built from 15 residues. CDR1 ENHRY and CDR2 SYGVKD come from the germline V gene. V lost 2 bases and J lost 15, with 23 bases in between. The CDR3 protein is CAISEEPILTSPAFF. The DNA for the CDR3 is TGTGCCATCAGTGAGGAACCTATTCTAACCAGTCCTGCGTTCTTC.

The rearrangement links TRBV4-1 to TRBJ2-5; TRBD1 matches at 7 bases. Germline V lookup: CDR1 MGHRA, CDR2 YSYEKL. With 0 bases clipped from V and 2 bases from J, the junction kept 3 bases outside the gene matches. The CDR3 extends over 15 amino acids. CDR3 sequence: CASSQDRGSQETQYF. In DNA form, the CDR3 reads TGCGCCAGCAGCCAAGACAGGGGGTCACAAGAGACCCAGTACTTC.

This clonotype was seen many times. V and J are TRBV15 and TRBJ1-5; D gene unclear. Trimming took 0 bases from V and 3 from J, leaving 6 bases between them. The CDR3 extends over 14 amino acids. Germline V gene data show CDR1 as LNHNV and CDR2 as YYDKDF (reference sequence). The CDR3 DNA reads as TGTGCCACCAGCAGAGATACGGTCAATCAGCCCCAGCATTTT. This codes for CATSRDTVNQPQHF.

This clonotype turned up a few times. The chain employs TRBV5-1 and TRBJ2-5; 7 bases are a match to TRBD1. Germline assignment: CDR1 SGHRS and CDR2 YFSETQ. The CDR3 is 14 amino acids. V shed 6 bases, J shed 2 bases, and the junction held 7 bases outside the gene matches. The CDR3 protein is CASNIGTAQETQYF. CDR3 sequence (DNA): TGCGCCAGCAACATCGGGACAGCTCAAGAGACCCAGTACTTC.

This clonotype has only a few counts. The rearrangement links TRBV10-3 to TRBJ2-7; maybe TRBD2 (6 bases). Trimming pared 7 bases from V and 2 bases from J, leaving 12 bases between. CDR3 length equals 13 residues. In germline, CDR1 is ENHRY, CDR2 SYGVKD. In DNA, the CDR3 is TGTGCCATCATTGTAGCGGTACCCTACGAGCAGTACTTC. It yields the protein CAIIVAVPYEQYF.